Following are 32 T cell receptor beta chains from one sample sequenced in a study of long-term antiretroviral therapy in people with HIV. Samples were assayed with immunoSEQ v3.0 at survey level. Profiled with immunoSEQ multiplex PCR; TCRdb holds only in-frame clones, not every one. The sample consists of about 16,000 clones, about 71% of them appearing once. The sample in question was unsorted PBMCs, obtained 1.5 years before starting antiretroviral therapy. These receptors came from a woman aged 50 to 60 with HIV.

The V and J genes are TRBV30 and TRBJ2-7, with D tentatively TRBD2 (5 bases). V lost 6 bases and J 3 bases, leaving 12 bases between the germline ends. This CDR3 region has 12 residues. CDR1 is GTSNPN and CDR2 is SVGIG in the germline V gene (reference sequence). The CDR3 DNA follows: TGTGCCTGTCATAAAGGGAGCTACGAGCAGTACTTC. Translated: CACHKGSYEQYF.

This clone was counted a single time. The chain joins TRBV7-3 to TRBJ2-2; perhaps D is TRBD1 or TRBD2 (6 bases each). The CDR3 has 14 amino acids. V lost 2 bases and J lost 7, with 11 bases in between. The V gene's germline CDR1 is SGHTA and CDR2 FQGTGA. The CDR3 region is CASSLRGQGGELFF. The CDR3 region has the DNA TGTGCCAGCAGCTTACGGGGGCAGGGCGGGGAGCTGTTTTTT. The whole variable domain, remainder taken from reference TRBV7-3 and TRBJ2-2, is GAGVSQTPSNKVTEKGKYVELRCDPISGHTALYWYRQSLGQGPEFLIYFQGTGAADDSGLPNDRFFAVRPEGSVSTLKIQRTERGDSAVYLCASSLRGQGGELFFGEGSRLTVL.

This clone occurred a few times. The chain has TRBV11-2 and TRBJ1-1; TRBD1 is a possible D gene (6 bases). This CDR3 region has 15 residues. V was clipped by 7 bases and J by 2 bases, with 17 bases between them. CDR1 and CDR2 from the germline V gene are SGHAT and FQNNGV. DNA for the CDR3: TGTGCCAGCACCCCCTTAAGGACAGCTAACACTGAAGCTTTCTTT. Its translation: CASTPLRTANTEAFF.

This chain uses TRBV25-1 with TRBJ1-6; D may be TRBD1 (5 bases). This CDR3 contains 15 residues. V was pared by 1 base and J by 9 bases, with 13 bases between. Germline CDR1 and CDR2: MGHDK and SYGVNS. The CDR3 DNA sequence: TGTGCCAGCAGTGAATTCAGGGATATAACTTCACCCCTCCACTTT. It translates to CASSEFRDITSPLHF.

The chain uses TRBV5-1 and TRBJ2-7, with D possibly matching TRBD2 (5 bases). Trimming left V 0 bases short and J 9 bases short, with 10 bases between. Germline lookup yields CDR1 SGHRS and CDR2 YFSETQ. The CDR3 has 12 amino acids. The CDR3 reads CASSLESGGQYF. In DNA form, the CDR3 reads TGCGCCAGCAGCTTGGAAAGTGGAGGGCAGTACTTC.

This clone turned up a few times. The rearrangement uses TRBV30 and TRBJ1-1, with no clear D. V gave up 0 bases and J gave up 11 bases, with 13 bases separating them. Looked up from germline, CDR1 is GTSNPN and CDR2 is SVGIG (reference sequence). The length of the CDR3 is 12 residues. For the CDR3, the DNA is TGTGCCTGGAGTGTACCGGCCCCGCGCGCTTTCTTT. This sequence encodes CAWSVPAPRAFF.

This sequence joins TRBV30 and TRBJ1-5; D unresolved. This CDR3 spans 13 amino acids. Germline V CDR1 and CDR2: GTSNPN, SVGIG (reference sequence). Trimming took 4 bases from V and 3 from J, leaving 10 bases between them. As DNA, the CDR3 is TGTGCCTGGACCGCAGGCCCCAATCAGCCCCAGCATTTT. This gives the protein CAWTAGPNQPQHF.

This chain joins TRBV5-1 and TRBJ2-5; TRBD2 matches at 12 bases. The CDR3 runs to 15 residues. Per the germline V gene, CDR1 is SGHRS and CDR2 is YFSETQ. Trimming at V came to 4 bases and at J to 5 bases, leaving 6 bases not matched to a gene. CDR3 region: CASSTAGTSGETQYF. CDR3 nucleotide sequence: TGCGCCAGCAGCACGGCCGGGACTAGCGGGGAGACCCAGTACTTC.

The chain combines TRBV7-2 with TRBJ2-5; TRBD1 matches 7 bases. Germline V CDR1 and CDR2: SGHTA, FQGNSA. The ends lost 1 base at V and 2 bases at J; junction bases unmatched: 1. This CDR3 contains 14 residues. CDR3: CASSLGGQQETQYF. CDR3 bases: TGTGCCAGCAGCTTAGGGGGACAGCAAGAGACCCAGTACTTC.

The genes are TRBV6-4 and TRBJ1-2; D is unresolved. The germline V gene has CDR1 MRHNA and CDR2 SNTAGT. The ends were cut back, 5 bases at V and 8 bases at J, with 15 bases in the middle. The CDR3 runs 13 residues. CDR3 loop: CASSPFQLEGYTF. The CDR3 coding sequence is TGTGCCAGCAGTCCTTTTCAACTAGAAGGCTACACCTTC.

In its sample, this clone was seen once. This chain links TRBV19 with TRBJ2-5; 7 positions agree with TRBD1. CDR1 is LNHDA, CDR2 SQIVND, per germline (reference sequence). This CDR3 region has 14 residues. Trimming removed 5 bases from V and 2 bases from J; junction bases left unmatched: 5. CDR3 in DNA: TGTGCCAGTAGTCCACAGGGGCGGCAAGAGACCCAGTACTTC. The encoded protein is CASSPQGRQETQYF.

The V and J genes are TRBV5-5 and TRBJ2-2, with TRBD1 identical over 10 bases. The CDR3 totals 15 residues. J was trimmed by 4 bases and V by 4 bases; bases with no gene match: 4. CDR1 and CDR2 (germline): SGHKS, YYEKEE (reference sequence). CDR3 amino acids: CASSPGTGVTGELFF. The CDR3 DNA sequence: TGTGCCAGCAGCCCCGGGACAGGGGTCACCGGGGAGCTGTTTTTT.

The V call is TRBV7-9, the J call TRBJ1-4, with a weak D call TRBD1 (6 bases). V gave up 5 bases and J gave up 5 bases, with 15 bases separating them. This CDR3 region has 15 residues. Germline V gene lookup returns CDR1 SEHNR and CDR2 FQNEAQ (reference sequence). The CDR3 DNA reads as TGTGCCAGCAGCCAAGGGACAACTGGGAATGAAAAACTGTTTTTT. Translation: CASSQGTTGNEKLFF.

V and J are TRBV6-5 and TRBJ1-2; D gene unclear. The V gene's germline CDR1 is MNHEY and CDR2 SVGAGI. V was shortened by 3 bases and J by 6 bases, with 11 bases between the two germline ends. This CDR3 is 13 amino acids long. CDR3: CASSYRPRDGYTF. DNA for the CDR3: TGTGCCAGCAGTTATAGACCTCGTGATGGCTACACCTTC.

This clone was seen a single time. The chain recombines TRBV6-6 with TRBJ2-3; TRBD2 matches at 10 bases. This CDR3 is built from 15 residues. Germline assignment: CDR1 MNHNY and CDR2 SVGAGI (reference sequence). V was pared by 6 bases and J by 5 bases, with 8 bases of the junction left unmatched. The CDR3 is CASSSQRGGRDTQYF. CDR3 in DNA: TGTGCCAGCAGCTCTCAGCGGGGGGGCCGAGATACGCAGTATTTT.

The chain recombines TRBV6-4 with TRBJ2-3, with TRBD2 identical over 11 bases. The CDR3 is made up of 15 amino acids. Germline CDR1 is MRHNA and CDR2 is SNTAGT. V lost 6 bases to trimming and J lost 2 bases; unmatched junction nucleotides: 4. The CDR3 loop reads CASSETSGATDTQYF. CDR3 in DNA: TGTGCCAGCAGCGAGACTAGCGGGGCCACAGATACGCAGTATTTT.

This sequence joins TRBV7-2 and TRBJ1-1; D gene ambiguous. Trimming stripped 1 base from V and 0 bases from J, with 3 bases between. The CDR3 has 13 amino acids. Germline CDR1 SGHTA, CDR2 FQGNSA. The DNA for the CDR3 is TGTGCCAGCAGCTTAGTGGTGAACACTGAAGCTTTCTTT. Its translation is CASSLVVNTEAFF.

This chain connects TRBV10-1 to TRBJ2-3; D not resolved. Germline V CDR1 and CDR2: WNHNN, SYGVQD (reference sequence). V was shortened by 5 bases and J by 6 bases, with 12 bases between the two germline ends. This CDR3 region has 13 residues. DNA of the CDR3: TGCGCCAGCAGTTTGGTCGGGCTGGATACGCAGTATTTT. Amino acid sequence: CASSLVGLDTQYF.

The J gene is TRBJ1-5, the V gene TRBV5-1, with D tentatively TRBD1 (6 bases). The CDR3 is 15 residues long. V was shortened by 4 bases and J by 1 base, with 12 bases between the two germline ends. From germline, CDR1 is SGHRS and CDR2 YFSETQ. CDR3 residues: CASSPSTGSNQPQHF. CDR3 nucleotide sequence: TGCGCCAGCAGCCCCAGTACAGGGAGCAATCAGCCCCAGCATTTT.

This sequence joins TRBV5-1 and TRBJ1-4; 7 nucleotides agree with TRBD1. The CDR3 loop spans 15 amino acids. J gave up 5 bases and V 0 bases, and 4 bases lay outside the gene matches. The V gene's germline CDR1 is SGHRS and CDR2 YFSETQ. As DNA, the CDR3 is TGCGCCAGCAGCTTGGGTCGACAGGGAAATGAAAAACTGTTTTTT. As protein: CASSLGRQGNEKLFF.

In this sample, this clone turned up a few times. This chain joins TRBV5-6 and TRBJ1-2; possibly TRBD1 for D (5 bases). From germline, CDR1 is SGHDT and CDR2 YYEEEE. This CDR3 has 11 amino acids. Trimming removed 4 bases from V and 8 bases from J, with 9 bases in between. CDR3 coding DNA: TGTGCCAGCAGCCGCGGGGGAGGCTACACCTTC. Its protein product is CASSRGGGYTF.

The genes are TRBV7-3 and TRBJ1-6; 8 positions match TRBD1. Per germline, CDR1 SGHTA and CDR2 FQGTGA. CDR3 length: 13 residues. V trimming: 5 bases; J trimming: 8 bases; junction bases outside the gene matches: 2. CDR3 amino acids: CASSQTGDSPLHF. CDR3 DNA: TGTGCCAGCAGCCAGACAGGGGATTCACCCCTCCACTTT. The full variable domain, rest sourced from reference TRBV7-3 and TRBJ1-6, is GAGVSQTPSNKVTEKGKYVELRCDPISGHTALYWYRQSLGQGPEFLIYFQGTGAADDSGLPNDRFFAVRPEGSVSTLKIQRTERGDSAVYLCASSQTGDSPLHFGNGTRLTVT.

Relative to its sample, this clone is medium-sized. The rearrangement uses TRBV7-7 and TRBJ2-7, with 8 bases lining up with TRBD1. The CDR3 has 13 amino acids. J was trimmed by 5 bases and V by 4 bases; bases with no gene match: 4. From germline, CDR1 is SSHAT and CDR2 FNYEAQ (reference sequence). The CDR3 DNA reads as TGTGCCAGCAGCTCCGGACAGGGCAACGAGCAGTACTTC. The encoded protein is CASSSGQGNEQYF.

V gene TRBV2 combines with J gene TRBJ2-1; TRBD2 agrees at 14 bases. Trimming cost V 4 bases and J 3 bases; bases outside gene matches: 2. Germline V gene lookup returns CDR1 SNHLY and CDR2 FYNNEI. This CDR3 spans 16 amino acids. CDR3 loop: CASSGTSGGFYNEQFF. For the CDR3, the DNA is TGTGCCAGCAGTGGGACTAGCGGGGGGTTCTACAATGAGCAGTTCTTC. The full variable domain, its missing parts supplied by reference TRBV2 and TRBJ2-1, is EPEVTQTPSHQVTQMGQEVILRCVPISNHLYFYWYRQILGQKVEFLVSFYNNEISEKSEIFDDQFSVERPDGSNFTLKIRSTKLEDSAMYFCASSGTSGGFYNEQFFGPGTRLTVL.

As DNA, the CDR3 is TGTGCCAGCAGCCAACTCGGGACAGGGCGGGGAGAGACCCAGTACTTC. Translation: CASSQLGTGRGETQYF. V usage is TRBV14 and J usage is TRBJ2-5; 9 bases map to TRBD1. Germline V gene sequence: CDR1 SGHDN, CDR2 FVKESK. This CDR3 contains 16 residues. Unmatched junction bases numbered 8, after V lost 2 bases and J lost 4 bases.

The chain links TRBV6-1 to TRBJ2-4; no clear D. The CDR3 is 13 residues long. V was pared by 3 bases and J by 9 bases, with 12 bases between. Germline V CDR1 and CDR2: MNHNS, SASEGT. The CDR3: CASSDSRAGIQYF. The CDR3 DNA reads as TGTGCCAGCAGTGATTCAAGGGCCGGCATTCAGTACTTC.

The chain is built from TRBV7-9 and TRBJ2-3; D may be TRBD2 (5 bases). This CDR3 comprises 15 residues. V shed 7 bases and J shed 4 bases, with 18 bases lying between them. CDR1 and CDR2 (germline): SEHNR, FQNEAQ (reference sequence). The CDR3 loop is CASILRSGAADTQYF. CDR3 coding DNA: TGTGCCAGCATCCTAAGAAGCGGAGCCGCAGATACGCAGTATTTT.

The chain employs TRBV7-6 and TRBJ2-5; either TRBD1 or TRBD2 may supply D (5 bases each). The CDR3 sequence is 12 residues long. Trimming pared 8 bases from V and 5 bases from J, leaving 12 bases between. Germline V gene sequence: CDR1 SGHVS, CDR2 FNYEAQ. The CDR3 spells CASEGPGETQYF. In DNA, the CDR3 is TGTGCCAGCGAGGGGCCGGGGGAGACCCAGTACTTC.

The V and J genes are TRBV7-9 and TRBJ2-6; D gene unclear. Trimming took 5 bases from V and 0 from J, leaving 8 bases between them. CDR1 and CDR2 (germline): SEHNR, FQNEAQ (reference sequence). The CDR3 is made up of 15 amino acids. CDR3 sequence (DNA): TGTGCCAGCAGCCTGAAGTTCTCTGGGGCCAACGTCCTGACTTTC. Amino acids: CASSLKFSGANVLTF.

The rearrangement uses TRBV5-1 and TRBJ1-1, with D perhaps TRBD1 (5 bases). The germline V and J ends were trimmed by 4 bases and 2 bases, with 6 bases remaining between them. Germline V gene data show CDR1 as SGHRS and CDR2 as YFSETQ. The CDR3 is made up of 12 amino acids. CDR3 in amino acids: CASSGANTEAFF. As DNA, the CDR3 is TGCGCCAGCAGCGGGGCAAACACTGAAGCTTTCTTT.

The genes are TRBV11-1 and TRBJ1-2; perhaps TRBD1 as D (6 bases). The CDR3 is 13 amino acids. Per the germline V gene, CDR1 is SGHAT and CDR2 is FQDESV (reference sequence). V lost 5 bases and J 4 bases, leaving 11 bases between the germline ends. The DNA for the CDR3 is TGTGCCAGCAGCCAAGGACAGATCTATGGCTACACCTTC. As protein: CASSQGQIYGYTF. Full variable domain (rest looked up from reference TRBV11-1 and TRBJ1-2): EAEVAQSPRYKITEKSQAVAFWCDPISGHATLYWYRQILGQGPELLVQFQDESVVDDSQLPKDRFSAERLKGVDSTLKIQPAELGDSAMYLCASSQGQIYGYTFGSGTRLTVV.

This chain joins TRBV9 and TRBJ2-1; 7 nucleotides agree with TRBD2. The trim removed 3 bases at V and 6 bases at J, leaving 9 bases unmatched. The CDR3 loop spans 15 amino acids. Per the germline V gene, CDR1 is SGDLS and CDR2 is YYNGEE. CDR3 in amino acids: CASSARGESGNEQFF. For the CDR3, the DNA is TGTGCCAGCAGCGCTCGGGGGGAGAGTGGCAATGAGCAGTTCTTC. Complete variable domain (other parts from reference TRBV9 and TRBJ2-1): DSGVTQTPKHLITATGQRVTLRCSPRSGDLSVYWYQQSLDQGLQFLIQYYNGEERAKGNILERFSAQQFPDLHSELNLSSLELGDSALYFCASSARGESGNEQFFGPGTRLTVL.